The clone carrying this T cell receptor (beta chain) has only a few counts. The data were obtained in a study of T-cell reconstitution after alpha-beta-depleted transplantation in children. The library targeted TCRbeta and was prepared with unique molecular identifiers. TCRdb redid the calling of the PCR reads with MiXCR, one entry per CDR3 protein. In the table there are fewer than 550,000 distinct CDR3 sequences, about a tenth of which are singletons. V was trimmed by 2 bases and J by 0 bases, leaving 11 bases between them. The CDR3 covers 16 residues. Germline assignment: CDR1 SEHNR and CDR2 FQNEAQ (reference sequence).

The rearrangement uses TRBV7-9 and TRBJ2-1; a weak D match, TRBD1 (5 bases). The material sequenced was PBMCs from the stem cell graft donor, taken from the stem cell graft. This clonotype originated in a human donor who donated a stem cell graft to a child with acute myeloid leukemia. Written as DNA, the CDR3 is TGTGCCAGCAGCTTAATTCAGGGCCGCTCCTACAATGAGCAGTTCTTC. Residues: CASSLIQGRSYNEQFF.